The entry below describes one T cell receptor beta chain. Assay: immunoSEQ multiplex PCR; the TCRdb copy retains only in-frame clones and omits some. The sample consists of more than 300,000 clones, more than 70% of them appearing once. Germline V CDR1 and CDR2: LGHDT, YNNKEL (reference sequence). V lost 1 base and J lost 3; bases outside the gene matches: 4. The CDR3 is made up of 16 amino acids. The cohort comprised adults aged roughly 18 to 100 years residing in approximately 22 US areas. Participants had their cohort set by participant-reported clinical history. Recovered participants had two consecutive negative NP/OP PCR tests, healthcare professional clearance, or symptom resolution. These data originate in a study of blood T cell repertoires in COVID-19. Overall study context: The United States, Italy and Spain supplied acute and convalescent COVID-19 samples.

V usage is TRBV3-1 (or the pseudogene TRBV3-2) and J usage is TRBJ2-3, with TRBD2 identical over 10 bases. This TCR derives from a woman aged 18-29 years who had recovered from COVID-19. The sequenced sample was PBMCs or T cells enriched from blood (not recorded which). The CDR3 here is CASSQVAGGGTDTQYF. The DNA of the CDR3 is TGTGCCAGCAGCCAAGTAGCGGGGGGAGGGACAGATACGCAGTATTTT.